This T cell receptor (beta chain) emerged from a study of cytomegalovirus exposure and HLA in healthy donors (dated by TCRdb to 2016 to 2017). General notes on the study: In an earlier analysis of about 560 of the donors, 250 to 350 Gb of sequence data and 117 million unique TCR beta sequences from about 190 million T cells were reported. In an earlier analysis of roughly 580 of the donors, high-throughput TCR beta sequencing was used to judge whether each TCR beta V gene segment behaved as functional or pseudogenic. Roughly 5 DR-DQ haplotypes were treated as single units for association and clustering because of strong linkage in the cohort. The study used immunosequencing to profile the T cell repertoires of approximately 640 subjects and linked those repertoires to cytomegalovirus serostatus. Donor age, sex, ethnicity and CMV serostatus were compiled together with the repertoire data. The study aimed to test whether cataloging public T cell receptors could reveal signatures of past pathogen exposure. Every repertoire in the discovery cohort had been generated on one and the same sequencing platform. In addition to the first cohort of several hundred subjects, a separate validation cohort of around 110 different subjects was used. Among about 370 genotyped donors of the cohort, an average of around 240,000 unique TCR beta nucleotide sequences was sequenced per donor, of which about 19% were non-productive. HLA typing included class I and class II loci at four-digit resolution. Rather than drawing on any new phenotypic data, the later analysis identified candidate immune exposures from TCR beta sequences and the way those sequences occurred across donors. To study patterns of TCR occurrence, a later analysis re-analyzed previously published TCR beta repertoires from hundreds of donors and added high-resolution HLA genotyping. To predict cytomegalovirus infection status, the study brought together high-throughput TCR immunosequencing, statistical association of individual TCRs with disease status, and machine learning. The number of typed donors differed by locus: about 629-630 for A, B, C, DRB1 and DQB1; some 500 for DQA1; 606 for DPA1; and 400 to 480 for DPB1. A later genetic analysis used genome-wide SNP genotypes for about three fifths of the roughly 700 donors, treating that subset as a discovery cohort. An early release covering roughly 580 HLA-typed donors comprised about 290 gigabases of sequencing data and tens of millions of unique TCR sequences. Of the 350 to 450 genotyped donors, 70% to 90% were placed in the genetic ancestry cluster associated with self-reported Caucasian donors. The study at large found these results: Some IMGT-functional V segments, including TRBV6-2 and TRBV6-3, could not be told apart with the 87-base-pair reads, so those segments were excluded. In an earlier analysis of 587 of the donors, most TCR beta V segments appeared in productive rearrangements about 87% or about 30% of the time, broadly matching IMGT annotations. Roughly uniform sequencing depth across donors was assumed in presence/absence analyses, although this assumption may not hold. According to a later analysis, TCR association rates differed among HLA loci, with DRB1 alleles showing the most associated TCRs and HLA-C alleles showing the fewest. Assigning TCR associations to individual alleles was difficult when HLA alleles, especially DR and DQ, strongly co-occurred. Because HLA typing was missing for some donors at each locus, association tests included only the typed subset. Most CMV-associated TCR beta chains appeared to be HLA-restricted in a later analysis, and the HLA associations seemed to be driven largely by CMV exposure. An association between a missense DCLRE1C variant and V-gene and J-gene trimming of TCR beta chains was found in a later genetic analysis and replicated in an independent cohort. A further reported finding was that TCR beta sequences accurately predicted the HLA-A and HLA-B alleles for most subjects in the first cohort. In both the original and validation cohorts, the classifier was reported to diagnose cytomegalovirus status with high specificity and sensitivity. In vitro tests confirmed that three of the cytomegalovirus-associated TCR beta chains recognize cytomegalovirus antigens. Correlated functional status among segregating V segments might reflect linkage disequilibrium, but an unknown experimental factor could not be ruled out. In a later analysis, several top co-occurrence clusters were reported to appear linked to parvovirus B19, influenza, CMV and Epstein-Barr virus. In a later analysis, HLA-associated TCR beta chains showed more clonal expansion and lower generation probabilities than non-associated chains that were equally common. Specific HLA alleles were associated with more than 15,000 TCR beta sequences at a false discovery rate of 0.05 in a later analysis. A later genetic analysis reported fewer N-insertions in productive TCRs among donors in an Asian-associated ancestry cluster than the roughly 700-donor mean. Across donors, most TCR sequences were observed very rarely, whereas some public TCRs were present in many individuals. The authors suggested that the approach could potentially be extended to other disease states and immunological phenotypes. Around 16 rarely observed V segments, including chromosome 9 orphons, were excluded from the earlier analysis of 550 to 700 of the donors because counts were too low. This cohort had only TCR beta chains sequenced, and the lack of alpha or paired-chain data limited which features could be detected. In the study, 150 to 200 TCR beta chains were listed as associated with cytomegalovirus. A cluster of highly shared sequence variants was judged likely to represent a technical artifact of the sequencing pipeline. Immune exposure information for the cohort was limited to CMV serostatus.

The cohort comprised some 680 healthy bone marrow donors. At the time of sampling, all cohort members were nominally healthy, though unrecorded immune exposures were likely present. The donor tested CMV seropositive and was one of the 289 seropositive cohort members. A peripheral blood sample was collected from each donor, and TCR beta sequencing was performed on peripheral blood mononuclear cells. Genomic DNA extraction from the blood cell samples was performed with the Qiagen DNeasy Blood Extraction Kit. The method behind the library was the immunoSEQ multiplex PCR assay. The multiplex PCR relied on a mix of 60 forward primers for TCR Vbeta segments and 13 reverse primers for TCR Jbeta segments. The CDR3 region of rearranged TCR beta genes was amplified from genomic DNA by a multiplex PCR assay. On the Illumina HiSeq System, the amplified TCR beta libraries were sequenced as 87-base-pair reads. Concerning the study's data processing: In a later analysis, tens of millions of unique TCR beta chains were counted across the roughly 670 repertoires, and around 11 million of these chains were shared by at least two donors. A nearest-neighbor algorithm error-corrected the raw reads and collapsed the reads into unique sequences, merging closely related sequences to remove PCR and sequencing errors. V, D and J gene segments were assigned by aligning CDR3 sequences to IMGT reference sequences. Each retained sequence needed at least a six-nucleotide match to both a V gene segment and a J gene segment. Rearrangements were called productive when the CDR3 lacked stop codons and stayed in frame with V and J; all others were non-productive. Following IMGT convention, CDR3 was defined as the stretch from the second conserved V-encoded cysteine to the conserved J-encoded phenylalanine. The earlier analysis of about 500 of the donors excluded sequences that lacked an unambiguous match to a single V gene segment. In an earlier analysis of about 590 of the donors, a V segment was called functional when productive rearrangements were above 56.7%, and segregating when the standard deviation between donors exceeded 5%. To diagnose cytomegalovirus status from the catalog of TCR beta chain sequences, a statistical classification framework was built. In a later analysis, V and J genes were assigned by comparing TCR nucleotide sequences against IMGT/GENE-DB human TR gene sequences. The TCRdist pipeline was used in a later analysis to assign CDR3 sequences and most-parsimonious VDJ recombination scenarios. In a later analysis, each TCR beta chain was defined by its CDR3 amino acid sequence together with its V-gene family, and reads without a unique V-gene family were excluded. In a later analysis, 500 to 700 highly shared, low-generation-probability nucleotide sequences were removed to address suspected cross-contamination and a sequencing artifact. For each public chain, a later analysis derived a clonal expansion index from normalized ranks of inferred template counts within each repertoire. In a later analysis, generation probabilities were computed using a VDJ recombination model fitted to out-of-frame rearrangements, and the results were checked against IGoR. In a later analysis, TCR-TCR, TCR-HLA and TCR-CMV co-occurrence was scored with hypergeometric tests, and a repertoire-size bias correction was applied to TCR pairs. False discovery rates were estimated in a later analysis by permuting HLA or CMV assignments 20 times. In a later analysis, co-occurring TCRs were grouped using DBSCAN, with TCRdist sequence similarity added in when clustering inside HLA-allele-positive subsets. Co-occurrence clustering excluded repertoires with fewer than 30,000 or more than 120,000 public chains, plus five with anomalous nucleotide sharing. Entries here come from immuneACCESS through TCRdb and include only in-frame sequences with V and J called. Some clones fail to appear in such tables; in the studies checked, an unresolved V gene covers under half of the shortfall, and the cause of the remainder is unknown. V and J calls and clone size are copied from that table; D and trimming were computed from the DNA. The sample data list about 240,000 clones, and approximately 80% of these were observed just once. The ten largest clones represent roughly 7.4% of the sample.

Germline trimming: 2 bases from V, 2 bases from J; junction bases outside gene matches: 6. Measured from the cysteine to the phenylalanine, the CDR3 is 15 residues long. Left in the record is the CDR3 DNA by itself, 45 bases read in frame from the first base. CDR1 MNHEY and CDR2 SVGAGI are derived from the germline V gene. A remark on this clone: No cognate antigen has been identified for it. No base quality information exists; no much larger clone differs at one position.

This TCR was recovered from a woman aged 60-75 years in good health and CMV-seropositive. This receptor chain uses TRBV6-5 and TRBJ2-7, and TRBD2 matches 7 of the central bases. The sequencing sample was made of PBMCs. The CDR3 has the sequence CASSYGAGLTYEQYF. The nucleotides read TGTGCCAGCAGTTACGGGGCGGGACTAACCTACGAGCAGTACTTC.